This TCR beta chain was sequenced in a study of cytomegalovirus exposure and HLA in healthy donors. Unrecorded immune exposures were likely, despite nominal health at sampling. V dropped 7 bases and J dropped 8; count of bases not matched to a gene: 14. The CDR3 contains 15 residues. Germline CDR1 SNHLY, CDR2 FYNNEI. PCR amplification relied on 60 Vbeta primers (plus 13 Jbeta primers). The table came from immunoSEQ multiplex PCR; TCRdb's copy has only in-frame clones and leaves some out. The sample has 140,000 or so clones, around 90% seen once. The V and J genes are TRBV2 and TRBJ2-1; TRBD2 matches at 7 bases. The sequenced sample consisted of PBMCs. The TCR sequence derives from a middle-aged woman in good health and CMV-seronegative. The chain's CDR3 is CASTPSGQGGDEQFF. The CDR3 nucleotides read TGTGCCAGCACCCCGTCGGGTCAGGGAGGGGATGAGCAGTTCTTC. Full variable domain (remainder filled in from reference TRBV2 and TRBJ2-1): EPEVTQTPSHQVTQMGQEVILRCVPISNHLYFYWYRQILGQKVEFLVSFYNNEISEKSEIFDDQFSVERPDGSNFTLKIRSTKLEDSAMYFCASTPSGQGGDEQFFGPGTRLTVL.